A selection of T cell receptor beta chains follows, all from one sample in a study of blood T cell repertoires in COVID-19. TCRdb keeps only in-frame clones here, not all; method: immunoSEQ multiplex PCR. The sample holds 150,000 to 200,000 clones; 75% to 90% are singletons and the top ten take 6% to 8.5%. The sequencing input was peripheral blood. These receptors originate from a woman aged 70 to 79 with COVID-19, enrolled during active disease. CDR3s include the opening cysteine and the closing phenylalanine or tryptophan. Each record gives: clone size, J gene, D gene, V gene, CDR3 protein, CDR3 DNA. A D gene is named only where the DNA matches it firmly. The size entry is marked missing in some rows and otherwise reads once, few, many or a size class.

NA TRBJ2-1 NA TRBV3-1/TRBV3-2 CASSQYLDLNYNEQFF TGTGCCAGCAGCCAGTATCTAGATCTAAACTACAATGAGCAGTTCTTC
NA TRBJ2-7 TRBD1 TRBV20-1 CSANEQGEAEQYF TGCAGTGCTAATGAACAGGGGGAGGCCGAGCAGTACTTC
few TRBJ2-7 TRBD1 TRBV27 CASSLDRDSLIYEQYF TGTGCCAGCAGTTTAGATCGGGACAGCTTGATCTACGAGCAGTACTTC
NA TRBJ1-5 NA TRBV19 CASSEVNQPQHF TGTGCCAGTAGCGAGGTCAATCAGCCCCAGCATTTT
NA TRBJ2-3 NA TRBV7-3 CASSYNGLSTDTQYF TGTGCCAGCAGTTACAATGGACTGAGCACAGATACGCAGTATTTT
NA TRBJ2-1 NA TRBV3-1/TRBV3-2 CASSHLSLEQFF TGTGCCAGCAGCCACTTGTCCCTCGAGCAGTTCTTC
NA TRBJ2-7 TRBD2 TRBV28 CASSGSGIHSYEQYF TGTGCCAGCAGTGGGAGCGGGATCCACTCCTACGAGCAGTACTTC
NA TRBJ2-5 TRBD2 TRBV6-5 CASSYVREGFETQYF TGTGCCAGCAGTTACGTCCGGGAGGGCTTTGAGACCCAGTACTTC
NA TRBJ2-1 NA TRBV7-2 CASSSGFRGYNEQFF TGTGCCAGCAGCTCCGGATTCCGGGGCTACAATGAGCAGTTCTTC
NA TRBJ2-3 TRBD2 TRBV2 CASAAGGADTQYF TGTGCCAGCGCGGCGGGAGGGGCAGATACGCAGTATTTT
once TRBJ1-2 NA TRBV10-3 CAISQNAEGGYTF TGTGCCATCTCTCAGAACGCCGAGGGTGGCTACACCTTC
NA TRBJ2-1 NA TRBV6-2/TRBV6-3 CASSYRTIPPNNEQFF TGTGCCAGCAGTTACCGGACTATACCGCCGAACAATGAGCAGTTCTTC
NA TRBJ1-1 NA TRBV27 CASSWGSFGSTEAFF TGTGCCAGCAGTTGGGGCAGTTTCGGCAGCACTGAAGCTTTCTTT
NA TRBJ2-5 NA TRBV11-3 CASSSTGPQETQYF TGTGCCAGCAGCTCGACAGGACCTCAAGAGACCCAGTACTTC
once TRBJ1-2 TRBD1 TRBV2 CASITGGRGYTF TGTGCCAGCATAACAGGGGGCAGGGGCTACACCTTC
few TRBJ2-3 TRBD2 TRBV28 CASSPGTSGRGAHDTQYF TGTGCCAGCAGTCCCGGGACTAGCGGGAGAGGGGCCCATGATACGCAGTATTTT
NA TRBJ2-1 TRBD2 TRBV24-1 CATKGRDGNEQFF TGTGCCACCAAGGGGAGGGATGGGAATGAGCAGTTCTTC
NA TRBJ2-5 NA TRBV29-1 CSVVQGTSGETQYF TGCAGCGTTGTCCAGGGAACATCGGGAGAGACCCAGTACTTC
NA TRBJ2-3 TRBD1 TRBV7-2 CASRRGGGTDTQYF TGTGCCAGCAGAAGAGGGGGCGGCACAGATACGCAGTATTTT
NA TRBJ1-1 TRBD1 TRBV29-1 CSVRQGSNTEAFF TGCAGCGTTCGACAGGGATCGAACACTGAAGCTTTCTTT
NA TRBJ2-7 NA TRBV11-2 CASSLERAGTHEQYF TGTGCCAGCAGCTTAGAGCGGGCAGGGACTCACGAGCAGTACTTC
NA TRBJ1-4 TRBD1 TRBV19 CASSPRGTGNEKLFF TGTGCCAGTAGTCCCAGGGGGACAGGGAATGAAAAACTGTTTTTT
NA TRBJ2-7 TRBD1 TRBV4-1 CASSQEGGTGGEQYF TGCGCCAGCAGCCAAGAGGGCGGGACAGGTGGGGAACAGTACTTC
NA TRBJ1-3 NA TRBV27 CASSLSDSGNTIYF TGTGCCAGCAGTTTATCGGACAGTGGAAACACCATATATTTT
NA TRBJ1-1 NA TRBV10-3 CAISEREVAMNTEAFF TGTGCCATCAGTGAGAGGGAGGTAGCAATGAACACTGAAGCTTTCTTT
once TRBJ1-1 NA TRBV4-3 CASSQDFIGGTEAFF TGCGCCAGCAGCCAAGATTTTATAGGGGGCACTGAAGCTTTCTTT
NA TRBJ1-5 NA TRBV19 CASSLGGGSNQPQHF TGTGCCAGTAGTCTTGGGGGAGGTAGCAATCAGCCCCAGCATTTT
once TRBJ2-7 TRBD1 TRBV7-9 CASSPRDRIYEQYF TGTGCCAGCAGTCCCCGGGACAGGATCTACGAGCAGTACTTC
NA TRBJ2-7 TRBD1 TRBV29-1 CSVLGQGNYYEQYF TGCAGCGTTCTAGGACAGGGGAACTACTACGAGCAGTACTTC
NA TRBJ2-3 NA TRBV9 CASSYLAMVATDTQYF TGTGCCAGCAGCTATCTAGCGATGGTCGCTACAGATACGCAGTATTTT
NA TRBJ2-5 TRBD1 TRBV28 CASSPAGTGVETQYF TGTGCCAGCAGCCCTGCCGGGACAGGGGTGGAGACCCAGTACTTC
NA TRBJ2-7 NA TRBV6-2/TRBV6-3 CASSPVAERIAGEQYF TGTGCCAGCAGCCCCGTAGCGGAACGTATAGCCGGCGAGCAGTACTTC
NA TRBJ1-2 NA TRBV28 CASSSPDSPIRGYGYTF TGTGCCAGCAGTTCCCCGGACAGCCCGATTCGGGGCTATGGCTACACCTTC
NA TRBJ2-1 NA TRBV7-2 CASSLDQGAYNEQFF TGTGCCAGCAGCTTAGATCAGGGTGCCTACAATGAGCAGTTCTTC
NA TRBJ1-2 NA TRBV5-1 CASSGGDFNYGYTF TGCGCCAGCAGCGGAGGGGACTTTAACTATGGCTACACCTTC
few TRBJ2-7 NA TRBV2 CASSLDSSGEQYF TGTGCCAGCAGCCTCGACAGCTCCGGGGAGCAGTACTTC
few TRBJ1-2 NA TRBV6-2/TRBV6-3 CASSDKGRGAFGYTF TGTGCCAGCAGTGACAAGGGCAGGGGAGCTTTCGGCTACACCTTC
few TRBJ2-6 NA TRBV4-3 CASSQITGANVLTF TGCGCCAGCAGCCAAATTACTGGGGCCAACGTCCTGACTTTC
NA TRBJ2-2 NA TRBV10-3 CAIRPSSDTGELFF TGTGCCATCAGGCCGTCTAGCGACACCGGGGAGCTGTTTTTT
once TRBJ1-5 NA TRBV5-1 CASSLIPGHGLNQPQHF TGCGCCAGCAGCTTGATCCCGGGACACGGACTCAATCAGCCCCAGCATTTT